The sequence of this T cell receptor (beta chain) was determined in a study of blood T cell repertoires in COVID-19. In its sample, this clone was seen many times. Sequencing used immunoSEQ multiplex PCR; TCRdb keeps in-frame clones, though not all of them. Of 90,000 to 130,000 clones listed, 88% are singletons. In germline, CDR1 is LGHNA, CDR2 YNFKEQ. After removal of 1 base from V and 1 base from J, the junction contained 0 bases not matched to a gene. The CDR3 sequence is 15 residues long. What was sequenced was peripheral blood. V and J are TRBV4-2 and TRBJ2-3, with TRBD2 identical over 9 bases. The TCR sequence derives from a woman between 50 and 59 years old with acute or convalescent COVID-19. DNA of the CDR3: TGTGCCAGCAGCCAAGCTAGCGGGGGCACAGATACGCAGTATTTT. Its translation is CASSQASGGTDTQYF.